This T cell receptor beta chain was sequenced for a study of CD8 T cells in Susac syndrome (dated by TCRdb to the late 2010s). Regarding the research as a whole: The study used repertoire sequencing to test whether antigen drove CD8+ T cell activation and differentiation in Susac syndrome. Broader findings and caveats from the paper: The TCR sequencing and HLA analysis was acknowledged to have included a relatively small number of individuals.

Its CDR3 holds 17 amino acids, cysteine through phenylalanine. Just the 51-base CDR3 DNA is kept, in frame starting at base 1. V is pared back by 1 base and J by 3 bases, with 16 bases lying between the germline termini. CDR1 and CDR2 are read off the germline V gene as KGHSH and LQKENI. RNA was extracted with the RNeasy kit and roughly 0.45 to 1 ug was reverse transcribed using random hexamers. The immunoSEQ multiplex PCR assay, covering 54 Vbeta and 13 Jbeta segments, was used to amplify TCR beta CDR3 regions. Bias from PCR amplification was corrected by using a synthetic template baseline for primer optimization and for computational correction. In the original analysis: Reads were annotated to V, D and J genes per IMGT and analyzed with immunoSEQ Analyzer, keeping only productive sequences. To calculate clonality, Shannon entropy was normalized by log2 of the number of productive unique sequences and then subtracted from one. Public and private clones were assessed among the 100 most prevalent clones of each patient and control. A clone was defined as Susac-specific if it was absent from the healthy and MS cohorts, from some 980 published viral clones and from other ImmuneACCESS disease sequences. TCRdb reanalyzed the raw reads on its own, using fastp at Q25 for trimming and MiXCR for clone calling, and kept in-frame beta chains. Each record represents a unique CDR3 protein, reported with the most common genes and DNA among its rows. Here the V and J calls rest on TCRdb's processing, not on the authors' analysis. For this sample there are about 300,000 distinct CDR3 sequences; 90% to 95% appear just once. Around 0.07% of the sample is in the top ten clones.

Peripheral blood CD8+ and CD4+ T cells from healthy donors, Susac syndrome patients and multiple sclerosis patients were profiled by high-throughput TCR beta sequencing. The multiple sclerosis controls were treatment-naive patients who had stable or active relapsing-remitting disease and met the revised McDonald criteria. Bulk CD8+ and CD4+ T cells were purified magnetically by negative isolation, whereas CD8+ TEMRA cells were enriched by FACS. Blood was drawn into EDTA tubes, processed within 24 hours, and PBMCs were isolated by density gradient centrifugation. PBMCs destined for TCR sequencing were cryopreserved in liquid nitrogen and later thawed in a 37 °C water bath. The sorted or isolated CD4+, CD8+ and CD8+ TEMRA cells reached a purity of at least 90%. Concerning this clonotype itself: Its antigen is still unknown. One base away there is no much larger clone; base qualities are not given.

This receptor was identified in a human donor with multiple sclerosis. Sequencing was performed on CD4+ T cells from PBMCs. The chain is made from TRBV18 and TRBJ1-5; TRBD1 is possibly the D segment (6 matching bases). The nucleotide sequence is TGTGCCAGCTCACCACGAGCTAACAGGGAGTACAATCAGCCCCAGCATTTT. It codes for CASSPRANREYNQPQHF.